This is a list of T cell receptor beta chains from one sample in a study of siplizumab effects on memory and regulatory T cells. Sequenced by immunoSEQ multiplex PCR; TCRdb stores in-frame clones only, minus some. The repertoire includes approximately 100,000 clones, about 94% of them detected once, and around 0.16% sits in the top ten. Sequencing input: non-Treg CD4+ T cells sorted from blood. The receptors derive from a human donor in good health. CDR3s include the opening cysteine and the closing phenylalanine or tryptophan. D genes are given only for firm matches. Clone size appears in some rows only: once, few, many, or a class for an expanded clone.

clone_size: .; v_call: TRBV18; d_call: TRBD1; j_call: TRBJ1-4; cdr3_aa: CASSPMTGPNEKLFF; cdr3_nt: TGTGCCAGCTCACCGATGACAGGGCCCAATGAAAAACTGTTTTTT
clone_size: .; v_call: TRBV4-1; d_call: TRBD1; j_call: TRBJ2-5; cdr3_aa: CASSQLGTVGETQYF; cdr3_nt: TGCGCCAGCAGTCAATTGGGGACAGTCGGAGAGACCCAGTACTTC
clone_size: .; v_call: TRBV28; d_call: TRBD2; j_call: TRBJ2-5; cdr3_aa: CASSSFSGGTETQYF; cdr3_nt: TGTGCCAGCAGTTCCTTTAGCGGGGGGACGGAGACCCAGTACTTC
clone_size: .; v_call: TRBV5-1; d_call: .; j_call: TRBJ2-7; cdr3_aa: CASSWAGQNYEQYF; cdr3_nt: TGCGCCAGCAGCTGGGCGGGACAGAACTACGAGCAGTACTTC
clone_size: .; v_call: TRBV28; d_call: TRBD1; j_call: TRBJ1-3; cdr3_aa: CASTSGTASVTIYF; cdr3_nt: TGTGCCAGCACCTCCGGGACAGCCTCGGTCACCATATATTTT
clone_size: once; v_call: TRBV19; d_call: .; j_call: TRBJ1-2; cdr3_aa: CASSILDSTSFYGYTF; cdr3_nt: TGTGCCAGTAGTATCTTGGACAGCACCTCATTCTATGGCTACACCTTC
clone_size: .; v_call: TRBV2; d_call: TRBD1; j_call: TRBJ1-5; cdr3_aa: CASSETGNSNQPQHF; cdr3_nt: TGTGCCAGCAGTGAGACAGGGAATAGCAATCAGCCCCAGCATTTT
clone_size: .; v_call: TRBV2; d_call: TRBD1; j_call: TRBJ2-2; cdr3_aa: CASRTGFVGELFF; cdr3_nt: TGTGCCAGCAGGACAGGGTTCGTCGGGGAGCTGTTTTTT
clone_size: .; v_call: TRBV5-4; d_call: TRBD1; j_call: TRBJ2-7; cdr3_aa: CASSLRDRWAYEQYF; cdr3_nt: TGTGCCAGCAGCCTGAGGGACAGGTGGGCCTACGAGCAGTACTTC
clone_size: .; v_call: TRBV7-3; d_call: TRBD1; j_call: TRBJ1-2; cdr3_aa: CASSPGTGPYGYTF; cdr3_nt: TGTGCCAGCAGCCCAGGGACAGGGCCCTATGGCTACACCTTC
clone_size: .; v_call: TRBV6-5; d_call: .; j_call: TRBJ2-5; cdr3_aa: CASSYGRLRVSETQYF; cdr3_nt: TGTGCCAGCAGTTACGGTCGACTCCGGGTCTCCGAGACCCAGTACTTC
clone_size: .; v_call: TRBV11-3; d_call: .; j_call: TRBJ2-7; cdr3_aa: CATLQYEQYF; cdr3_nt: TGTGCCACCTTACAGTACGAGCAGTACTTC
clone_size: .; v_call: TRBV4-3; d_call: TRBD1; j_call: TRBJ1-2; cdr3_aa: CASSRYGQGALDGYTF; cdr3_nt: TGCGCCAGCAGCCGATACGGACAGGGGGCTTTAGATGGCTACACCTTC
clone_size: .; v_call: TRBV28; d_call: .; j_call: TRBJ1-1; cdr3_aa: CASSLSDVRKAFF; cdr3_nt: TGTGCCAGCAGTTTATCGGACGTGAGGAAAGCTTTCTTT
clone_size: .; v_call: TRBV6-5; d_call: TRBD1; j_call: TRBJ2-7; cdr3_aa: CATMTGGYEQYF; cdr3_nt: TGTGCCACCATGACAGGGGGGTACGAGCAGTACTTC
clone_size: .; v_call: TRBV11-2; d_call: .; j_call: TRBJ1-1; cdr3_aa: CASSSYSEAFF; cdr3_nt: TGTGCCAGCAGCTCTTATTCTGAAGCTTTCTTT
clone_size: .; v_call: TRBV7-2; d_call: .; j_call: TRBJ2-1; cdr3_aa: CASSGYNEQFF; cdr3_nt: TGTGCCAGCAGCGGCTATAATGAGCAGTTCTTC
clone_size: .; v_call: TRBV19; d_call: .; j_call: TRBJ2-5; cdr3_aa: CASSIDRTAQYF; cdr3_nt: TGTGCCAGTAGTATTGACAGGACGGCCCAGTACTTC
clone_size: .; v_call: TRBV7-9; d_call: .; j_call: TRBJ2-1; cdr3_aa: CASSLPGKNPAEQFF; cdr3_nt: TGTGCCAGCAGCTTACCTGGGAAGAATCCGGCTGAGCAGTTCTTC
clone_size: once; v_call: TRBV4-1; d_call: TRBD1; j_call: TRBJ1-2; cdr3_aa: CASSQPKAGQANYGYTF; cdr3_nt: TGCGCCAGCAGCCAACCAAAAGCGGGACAGGCAAACTATGGCTACACCTTC
clone_size: .; v_call: TRBV27; d_call: .; j_call: TRBJ1-5; cdr3_aa: CASTLQVYSNQPQHF; cdr3_nt: TGTGCCAGCACCCTTCAGGTTTATAGCAATCAGCCCCAGCATTTT
clone_size: .; v_call: TRBV6-1; d_call: .; j_call: TRBJ2-3; cdr3_aa: CASSFVTDTQYF; cdr3_nt: TGTGCCAGCAGTTTTGTCACAGATACGCAGTATTTT
clone_size: .; v_call: TRBV19; d_call: .; j_call: TRBJ1-5; cdr3_aa: CASSRVSQPQHF; cdr3_nt: TGTGCCAGTAGTAGGGTGTCTCAGCCCCAGCATTTT
clone_size: .; v_call: TRBV2; d_call: .; j_call: TRBJ1-3; cdr3_aa: CASSDPSWTFSSGNTIYF; cdr3_nt: TGTGCCAGCAGCGACCCCTCCTGGACGTTTAGCTCTGGAAACACCATATATTTT
clone_size: once; v_call: TRBV5-4; d_call: .; j_call: TRBJ1-1; cdr3_aa: CASSLDREQGTEAFF; cdr3_nt: TGTGCCAGCAGCTTGGACAGGGAACAGGGCACTGAAGCTTTCTTT
clone_size: .; v_call: TRBV19; d_call: TRBD2; j_call: TRBJ2-2; cdr3_aa: CASSLHGTTNTGELFF; cdr3_nt: TGTGCCAGTAGTTTACACGGGACTACAAACACCGGGGAGCTGTTTTTT
clone_size: once; v_call: TRBV7-9; d_call: .; j_call: TRBJ1-5; cdr3_aa: CASSLDLGSRDQPQHF; cdr3_nt: TGTGCCAGCAGCTTGGATCTAGGGAGTCGGGATCAGCCCCAGCATTTT
clone_size: once; v_call: TRBV11-2; d_call: .; j_call: TRBJ2-7; cdr3_aa: CASSQSGLRNRDSYEQYF; cdr3_nt: TGTGCCAGCAGCCAGAGTGGTCTACGCAACAGGGACTCCTACGAGCAGTACTTC
clone_size: .; v_call: TRBV20-1; d_call: .; j_call: TRBJ2-3; cdr3_aa: CSAYKTDTQYF; cdr3_nt: TGCAGTGCTTACAAAACAGATACGCAGTATTTT
clone_size: .; v_call: TRBV9; d_call: TRBD2; j_call: TRBJ2-5; cdr3_aa: CASSRAGGGTQETQYF; cdr3_nt: TGTGCCAGCAGCCGGGCAGGCGGGGGGACCCAAGAGACCCAGTACTTC
clone_size: .; v_call: TRBV5-5; d_call: .; j_call: TRBJ1-1; cdr3_aa: CASSPGGGRRNTEAFF; cdr3_nt: TGTGCCAGCAGCCCGGGTGGGGGACGACGGAACACTGAAGCTTTCTTT
clone_size: .; v_call: TRBV6-1; d_call: .; j_call: TRBJ2-3; cdr3_aa: CASSEQGGVADTQYF; cdr3_nt: TGTGCCAGCAGTGAACAGGGCGGAGTAGCAGATACGCAGTATTTT
clone_size: .; v_call: TRBV6-5; d_call: .; j_call: TRBJ2-7; cdr3_aa: CASSLGIEQYF; cdr3_nt: TGTGCCAGCAGTTTAGGGATCGAGCAGTACTTC
clone_size: .; v_call: TRBV9; d_call: TRBD2; j_call: TRBJ2-2; cdr3_aa: CASSGILAGAGELFF; cdr3_nt: TGTGCCAGCAGCGGGATACTAGCGGGGGCCGGGGAGCTGTTTTTT
clone_size: .; v_call: TRBV5-6; d_call: TRBD1; j_call: TRBJ1-6; cdr3_aa: CASSIGTGAPNSPLHF; cdr3_nt: TGTGCCAGCAGCATAGGGACAGGGGCTCCTAATTCACCCCTCCACTTT
clone_size: once; v_call: TRBV30; d_call: .; j_call: TRBJ1-4; cdr3_aa: CAYDTGPATNEKLFF; cdr3_nt: TGTGCCTACGATACGGGGCCAGCAACTAATGAAAAACTGTTTTTT
clone_size: .; v_call: TRBV30; d_call: .; j_call: TRBJ1-4; cdr3_aa: CAWRRWTAPEKLFF; cdr3_nt: TGTGCCTGGAGAAGATGGACAGCCCCTGAAAAACTGTTTTTT
clone_size: once; v_call: TRBV7-2; d_call: TRBD2; j_call: TRBJ2-7; cdr3_aa: CASSRRGEGEQYF; cdr3_nt: TGTGCCAGCAGCCGACGGGGGGAGGGCGAGCAGTACTTC
clone_size: .; v_call: TRBV27; d_call: .; j_call: TRBJ2-1; cdr3_aa: CASSSIGGGGEQFF; cdr3_nt: TGTGCCAGCAGTTCCATAGGGGGAGGAGGTGAGCAGTTCTTC
clone_size: .; v_call: TRBV28; d_call: .; j_call: TRBJ1-1; cdr3_aa: CASRADGNTEAFF; cdr3_nt: TGTGCCAGCAGGGCGGACGGGAACACTGAAGCTTTCTTT
clone_size: .; v_call: TRBV4-2; d_call: .; j_call: TRBJ1-4; cdr3_aa: CASSQVEINEKLFF; cdr3_nt: TGTGCCAGCAGCCAAGTCGAAATTAATGAAAAACTGTTTTTT
clone_size: .; v_call: TRBV28; d_call: .; j_call: TRBJ1-1; cdr3_aa: CASSYGQNTEAFF; cdr3_nt: TGTGCCAGCAGTTACGGACAGAACACTGAAGCTTTCTTT
clone_size: .; v_call: TRBV6-5; d_call: .; j_call: TRBJ2-6; cdr3_aa: CASMRGGANVLTF; cdr3_nt: TGTGCCAGCATGCGAGGCGGGGCCAACGTCCTGACTTTC
clone_size: .; v_call: TRBV4-2; d_call: .; j_call: TRBJ1-1; cdr3_aa: CASSQATPNTEAFF; cdr3_nt: TGTGCCAGCAGCCAAGCTACACCGAACACTGAAGCTTTCTTT
clone_size: .; v_call: TRBV6-1; d_call: TRBD2; j_call: TRBJ2-1; cdr3_aa: CASSEARASGHNEQFF; cdr3_nt: TGTGCCAGCAGTGAAGCGCGGGCTAGCGGTCACAATGAGCAGTTCTTC
clone_size: few; v_call: TRBV7-9; d_call: TRBD1; j_call: TRBJ1-2; cdr3_aa: CASRRQGADGTMVGYTF; cdr3_nt: TGTGCCAGCAGGCGACAGGGGGCTGACGGGACTATGGTGGGCTACACCTTC
clone_size: .; v_call: TRBV6-1; d_call: TRBD1; j_call: TRBJ1-1; cdr3_aa: CASSAAGQANLDLF; cdr3_nt: TGTGCCAGCAGTGCTGCGGGACAGGCCAACTTGGATCTCTTT
clone_size: .; v_call: TRBV21-1; d_call: .; j_call: TRBJ1-6; cdr3_aa: CASSKNRDRENSPLHF; cdr3_nt: TGTGCCAGCAGCAAAAACCGGGACAGAGAGAATTCACCCCTCCACTTT
clone_size: .; v_call: TRBV7-2; d_call: .; j_call: TRBJ1-4; cdr3_aa: CASSSPYSTERLKLFF; cdr3_nt: TGTGCCAGCAGCTCACCCTATTCGACAGAGAGATTAAAACTGTTTTTT